The clone carrying this T cell receptor (beta chain) showed up many times. Its target is not known. The sample belongs to a study of naive and memory T cell subsets. Study-wide points: Higher TCR numbers at tuberculin sites reflect T cell infiltration, per interpretation. Reportedly, tuberculin skin test sites gave far more TCRs than other biopsies.

Treatment meaning: skin biopsy from PPD injection site in Mantoux-positive individual. Input was about 1 to 1,100 ng of DNase-treated total RNA without cell sorting. A UMI-containing oligonucleotide was joined by 3' ligation to the TCR cDNA template. Skin biopsies came from PPD injection sites in Mantoux-positive individuals. The CDR3 loop spans 15 amino acids. Germline V gene sequence: CDR1 SGHRS, CDR2 YFSETQ. Unmatched junction bases numbered 7, after V lost 0 bases and J lost 4 bases. For blood and skin samples, reverse transcription used TCR alpha and beta constant primers. TCRdb re-called the UMI-ligation and nested PCR reads through MiXCR, storing one row per CDR3 protein. The profile shows 15,000 to 20,000 distinct CDR3 sequences, roughly 9% of them singletons.

This clonotype was sampled from an adult in good health. This chain connects TRBV5-1 to TRBJ2-7; 7 bases are shared with TRBD2. The source material was skin, sampled from a tuberculin skin test site. CDR3: CASSLGAASGYEQYF. The CDR3 bases are TGCGCCAGCAGCTTGGGAGCGGCTAGCGGTTACGAGCAGTACTTC.